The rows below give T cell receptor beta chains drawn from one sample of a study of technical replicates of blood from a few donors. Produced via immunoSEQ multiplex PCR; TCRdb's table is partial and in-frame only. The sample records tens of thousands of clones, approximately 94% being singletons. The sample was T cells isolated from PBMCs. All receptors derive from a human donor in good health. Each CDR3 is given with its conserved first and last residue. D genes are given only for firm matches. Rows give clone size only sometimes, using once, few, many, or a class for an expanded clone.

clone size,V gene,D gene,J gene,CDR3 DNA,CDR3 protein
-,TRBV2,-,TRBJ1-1,TGTGCCAGCATAGGGGGAAGCACTGAAGCTTTCTTT,CASIGGSTEAFF
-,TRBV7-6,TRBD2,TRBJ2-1,TGTGCCAGCAGCTTAGCTTGGACTAGCGGGGGGCTCTCCGCGGAGCAGTTCTTC,CASSLAWTSGGLSAEQFF
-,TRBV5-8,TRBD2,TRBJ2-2,TGTGCCAGCAGCCTGTCTAGCGGGAGTGGAGCCGGGGAGCTGTTTTTT,CASSLSSGSGAGELFF
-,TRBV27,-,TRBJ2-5,TGTGCCAGCAGTCCCTCCGGGACTCCAGAGACCCAGTACTTC,CASSPSGTPETQYF
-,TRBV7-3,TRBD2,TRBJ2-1,TGTGCCAGCAGCTCTGGACTAGCTATATCCAATGAGCAGTTCTTC,CASSSGLAISNEQFF
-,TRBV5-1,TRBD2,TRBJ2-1,TGCGCCAGCAGTTCAACTAGCGGGAGCTCCTACAATGAGCAGTTCTTC,CASSSTSGSSYNEQFF
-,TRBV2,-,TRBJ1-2,TGTGCCAGCTCACAGGGAGGGTTTTATGGCTACACCTTC,CASSQGGFYGYTF
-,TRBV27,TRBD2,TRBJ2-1,TGTGCCAGCAGTTTCCGTGGGAGGGTTTCGGATGAGCAGTTCTTC,CASSFRGRVSDEQFF
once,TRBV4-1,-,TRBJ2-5,TGCGCCAGCAGCCAAGCCCCCGTGGAGACCCAGTACTTC,CASSQAPVETQYF
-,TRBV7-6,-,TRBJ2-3,TGTGCCAGCAGCTCACTTCAGGGCTCCGGCCGCACAGATACGCAGTATTTT,CASSSLQGSGRTDTQYF
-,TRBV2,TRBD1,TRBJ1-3,TGTGCCAGCACCACAGGGGCTCAAAACACCATATATTTT,CASTTGAQNTIYF
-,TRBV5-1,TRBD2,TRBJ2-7,TGCGCCAGCAGCTTTACGAGACAGCGACTAGCGGGCCCCTACGAGCAGTACTTC,CASSFTRQRLAGPYEQYF
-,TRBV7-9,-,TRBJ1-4,TGTGCCAGCAGCTTAAACAGGCCGGATGAAAAACTGTTTTTT,CASSLNRPDEKLFF
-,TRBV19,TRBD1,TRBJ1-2,TGTGCCAGTAGGACAGGGAACTACTATGGCTACACCTTC,CASRTGNYYGYTF
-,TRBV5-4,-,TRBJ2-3,TGTGCCAGCAGCCCGCAGGGGATGGCGACAGATACGCAGTATTTT,CASSPQGMATDTQYF
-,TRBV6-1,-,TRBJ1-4,TGTGCCAGCAGTGTATACCCCGGGGAAACGGAAAAACTGTTTTTT,CASSVYPGETEKLFF
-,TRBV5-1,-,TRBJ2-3,TGCGCCAGCAGCTTGGTTGTTGCGGGAACAGATACGCAGTATTTT,CASSLVVAGTDTQYF
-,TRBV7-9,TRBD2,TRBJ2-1,TGTGCCAGCAGCCCGACTAGCGGGGGGGCTCTCAATGAGCAGTTCTTC,CASSPTSGGALNEQFF
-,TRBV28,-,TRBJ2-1,TGTGCCAGCAGTCCCATTTTCGGGGGCTACAATGAGCAGTTCTTC,CASSPIFGGYNEQFF
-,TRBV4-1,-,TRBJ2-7,TGCGCCAGCAGCCCGACAGGCGGGGGATACGAGCAGTACTTC,CASSPTGGGYEQYF
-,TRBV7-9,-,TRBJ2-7,TGTGCCAGCAGCTTGAAGGGTGCGGGCGAGCAGTACTTC,CASSLKGAGEQYF
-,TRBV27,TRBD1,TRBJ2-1,TGTGCCAGCAGTTGGATGGGGGACAGGGTTAATGAGCAGTTCTTC,CASSWMGDRVNEQFF
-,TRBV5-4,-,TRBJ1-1,TGTGCCAGCAGCTTGGACCAAACCAGAAACACTGAAGCTTTCTTT,CASSLDQTRNTEAFF
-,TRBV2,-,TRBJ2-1,TGTGCCAGCAGTCTACGAGACAGCTTCTCCTACAATGAGCAGTTCTTC,CASSLRDSFSYNEQFF
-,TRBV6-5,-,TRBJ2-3,TGTGCCAGCGGCTCCGCCGCTACGCAGTATTTT,CASGSAATQYF
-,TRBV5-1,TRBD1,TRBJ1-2,TGCGCCAGCAGCTTGGGGGGGACAGACTATGGCTACACCTTC,CASSLGGTDYGYTF
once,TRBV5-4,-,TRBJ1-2,TGTGCCAGCAGCTTGCCTCGGGAAGGCTACACCTTC,CASSLPREGYTF
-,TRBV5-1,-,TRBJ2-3,TGCGCCAGCAGCATCGAGAGGGCTAGCACAGATACGCAGTATTTT,CASSIERASTDTQYF
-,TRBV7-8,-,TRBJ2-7,TGTGCCAGCAGCTTAGCCAGTAGCGGAAACTACGAGCAGTACTTC,CASSLASSGNYEQYF
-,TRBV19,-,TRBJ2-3,TGTGCCAGTAGTTCGGACTGCCCCACAGATACGCAGTATTTT,CASSSDCPTDTQYF
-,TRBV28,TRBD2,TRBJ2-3,TGTGCCAGCAGTTTAGGCCTCAGACTAGCGGGAGTCGCAGATACGCAGTATTTT,CASSLGLRLAGVADTQYF
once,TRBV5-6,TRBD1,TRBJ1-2,TGTGCCAGCAGCTCGGGACAGCCCTATGGCTACACCTTC,CASSSGQPYGYTF
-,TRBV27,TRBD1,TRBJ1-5,TGTGCCAGCAGGGCGGGACAGCCTATCACTCAGCCCCAGCATTTT,CASRAGQPITQPQHF
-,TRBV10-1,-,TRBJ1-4,TGCGCCAGCAGTGAGTCCGGGGGAGATGAAAAACTGTTTTTT,CASSESGGDEKLFF
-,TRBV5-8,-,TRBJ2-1,TGTGCCAGCAGCTTCGGGGGTGTGTACAATGAGCAGTTCTTC,CASSFGGVYNEQFF
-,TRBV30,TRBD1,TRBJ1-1,TGTGCCTGGGCCGACAGGGGGCTTAAGAACACTGAAGCTTTCTTT,CAWADRGLKNTEAFF
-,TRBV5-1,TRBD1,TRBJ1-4,TGCGCCAGCAGCTTGTTCGGTTTCGGACAGGGTCTTGAAAAACTGTTTTTT,CASSLFGFGQGLEKLFF
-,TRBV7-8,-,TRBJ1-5,TGTGCCAGCAGCCCTGGAGATCTTAATCAGCCCCAGCATTTT,CASSPGDLNQPQHF
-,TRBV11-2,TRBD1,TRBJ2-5,TGTGCCAGCACCGAACGAGGGGGCCCAGAGACCCAGTACTTC,CASTERGGPETQYF
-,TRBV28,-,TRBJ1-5,TGTGCCAGCAGCAAAGGGGGGGGACAGCCCCAGCATTTT,CASSKGGGQPQHF
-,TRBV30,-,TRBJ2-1,TGTGCCTGGAGTGCGTTTAGTGGTGGGGGACACTACAATGAGCAGTTCTTC,CAWSAFSGGGHYNEQFF
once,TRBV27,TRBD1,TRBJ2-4,TGTGCCAGCAGTTCCGCCACAACCGGACAGGGGGATCTAAGGGCGAACATTCAGTACTTC,CASSSATTGQGDLRANIQYF
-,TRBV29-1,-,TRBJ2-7,TGCAGCGTTGTCTTAGGGCGGACTTACGAGCAGTACTTC,CSVVLGRTYEQYF
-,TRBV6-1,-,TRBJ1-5,TGTGCCAGCAGTGACAAACGAGCTTCCACAGGGATCGTTCTGCCCCAGCATTTT,CASSDKRASTGIVLPQHF
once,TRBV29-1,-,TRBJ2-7,TGCAGCGTGGAGGGGCACCTCTACGAGCAGTACTTC,CSVEGHLYEQYF
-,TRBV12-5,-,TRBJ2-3,TGTGCTAGTGGTTTGGTAGGACTACTTCCAACTAGCACAGATACGCAGTATTTT,CASGLVGLLPTSTDTQYF
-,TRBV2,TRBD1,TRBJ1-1,TGTGCCAGCAAAGGACAGGGTTCAACTGAAGCTTTCTTT,CASKGQGSTEAFF
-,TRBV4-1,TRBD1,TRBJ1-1,TGCGCCAGCAGCCAAGGGACAGGGGGGGGTTACACTGAAGCTTTCTTT,CASSQGTGGGYTEAFF
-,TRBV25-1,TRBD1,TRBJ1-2,TGTGCCAGCATTCTGGGACAGGGTCATGGCTACACCTTC,CASILGQGHGYTF
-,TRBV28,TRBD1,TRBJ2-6,TGTGCCAGCAGCGTACAGGGGTCTGGGGCCAACGTCCTGACTTTC,CASSVQGSGANVLTF